These 21 T cell receptor beta chains came from one sample sequenced in a study of cytomegalovirus exposure and HLA in healthy donors. The PCR employed 60 Vbeta primers together with 13 Jbeta primers. TCRdb's table, derived via immunoSEQ multiplex PCR, lists solely in-frame clones and lacks some. The sample shows roughly 200,000 clones, 87% of them seen only once. Sequenced sample: PBMCs. All receptors derive from a boy aged 2-9 years in good health and CMV-seronegative.

CDR3 nucleotides: TGTGCCAGCAGCTGGGGTGCTGGGGACAGCGAGCAGTACTTC. Amino acids: CASSWGAGDSEQYF. The V gene is TRBV5-4, the J gene TRBJ2-7; 7 bases fit TRBD1. Germline loops: CDR1 SGHNT, CDR2 YYREEE (reference sequence). This CDR3 comprises 14 residues. The junction had 9 bases not matched to a gene; V was cut back by 3 bases and J by 6 bases. Full variable domain (remainder filled in from reference TRBV5-4 and TRBJ2-7): ETGVTQSPTHLIKTRGQQVTLRCSSQSGHNTVSWYQQALGQGPQFIFQYYREEENGRGNFPPRFSGLQFPNYSSELNVNALELDDSALYLCASSWGAGDSEQYFGPGTRLTVT.

A few counts support this clone. The gene calls are TRBV28 and TRBJ1-1; D is unresolved. The CDR3 has 14 residues. The V gene's germline CDR1 is MDHEN and CDR2 SYDVKM. The V gene lost 7 bases and the J gene lost 1 base, with 13 bases spanning the gap. CDR3: CASTLLGGNTEAFF. CDR3 sequence (DNA): TGTGCCAGCACCTTACTGGGAGGGAACACTGAAGCTTTCTTT.

CDR3 DNA sequence: TGTGCCAGCAGCTTAGGACGTCTCCAGGGCAATCAGCCCCAGCATTTT. Its protein product is CASSLGRLQGNQPQHF. This chain joins TRBV7-9 and TRBJ1-5; no reliable D call. Looked up from germline, CDR1 is SEHNR and CDR2 is FQNEAQ (reference sequence). V dropped 1 base and J dropped 2 bases, with 12 bases sitting between them. This CDR3 comprises 16 residues. Filled out from reference TRBV7-9 and TRBJ1-5, the complete variable domain reads DTGVSQNPRHKITKRGQNVTFRCDPISEHNRLYWYRQTLGQGPEFLTYFQNEAQLEKSRLLSDRFSAERPKGSFSTLEIQRTEQGDSAMYLCASSLGRLQGNQPQHFGDGTRLSIL.

A few counts support this clone. The gene calls are TRBV7-7 and TRBJ1-1, with 10 nucleotides matching TRBD1. V lost 4 bases and J lost 8; bases outside the gene matches: 10. Per the germline V gene, CDR1 is SSHAT and CDR2 is FNYEAQ (reference sequence). The CDR3 is made up of 15 amino acids. The CDR3 protein is CASSSWTGGDSEAFF. The CDR3 coding sequence is TGTGCCAGCAGCTCTTGGACAGGGGGGGACTCAGAAGCTTTCTTT. Complete variable domain (other parts from reference TRBV7-7 and TRBJ1-1): GAGVSQSPRYKVTKRGQDVTLRCDPISSHATLYWYQQALGQGPEFLTYFNYEAQPDKSGLPSDRFSAERPEGSISTLTIQRTEQRDSAMYRCASSSWTGGDSEAFFGQGTRLTVV.

The rearrangement joins TRBV10-3 to TRBJ2-3, with a weak D call TRBD2 (6 bases). This CDR3 has 17 amino acids. Germline-derived CDR1 and CDR2 are ENHRY and SYGVKD. V lost 3 bases and J lost 6, with 22 bases in between. The CDR3 nucleotides read TGTGCCATCAGTGATCGCAGTTCGGCGGGATTACAGGATACGCAGTATTTT. Its translation is CAISDRSSAGLQDTQYF.

This chain connects TRBV27 to TRBJ1-1, with D perhaps matching TRBD1 (5 bases). The V gene lost 1 base and the J gene lost 1 base, with 13 bases spanning the gap. From germline, CDR1 is MNHEY and CDR2 SMNVEV (reference sequence). The CDR3 runs 16 residues. Written as DNA, the CDR3 is TGTGCCAGCAGTTTATTGGGTTTCGGACAGAACACTGAAGCTTTCTTT. It yields the protein CASSLLGFGQNTEAFF.

The chain has TRBV6-6 and TRBJ1-1; D is unresolved. Germline V lookup: CDR1 MNHNY, CDR2 SVGAGI (reference sequence). V was shortened by 6 bases and J by 3 bases, with 8 bases between the two germline ends. The CDR3 totals 12 residues. CDR3 bases: TGTGCCAGCAGCCCGCGGTACACTGAAGCTTTCTTT. This translates into CASSPRYTEAFF.

V and J are TRBV28 and TRBJ1-6; no clear D gene. V lost 3 bases, J lost 8 bases, and 8 bases lay in between. CDR1 is MDHEN and CDR2 is SYDVKM in the germline V gene. This CDR3 has 13 amino acids. CDR3 region: CASSFVLYSPLHF. In DNA form, the CDR3 reads TGTGCCAGCAGTTTTGTCTTGTATTCACCCCTCCACTTT. The full variable domain, completed using reference TRBV28 and TRBJ1-6, is DVKVTQSSRYLVKRTGEKVFLECVQDMDHENMFWYRQDPGLGLRLIYFSYDVKMKEKGDIPEGYSVSREKKERFSLILESASTNQTSMYLCASSFVLYSPLHFGNGTRLTVT.

The genes are TRBV7-2 and TRBJ2-7; D is possibly TRBD1 (6 bases). Trimming shortened V by 1 base and J by 7 bases, and 11 bases separated the two germline ends. The CDR3 extends over 13 amino acids. Germline loops: CDR1 SGHTA, CDR2 FQGNSA. CDR3 region: CASSLDRAREQYF. The CDR3, as DNA: TGTGCCAGCAGCTTAGACAGGGCGAGAGAGCAGTACTTC.

This clone has only a few counts. The chain links TRBV30 to TRBJ1-3; D is uncertain. The V end lost 2 bases, the J end lost 0 bases, and 5 bases lay between the germline ends. The CDR3 has 13 amino acids. Germline CDR1 GTSNPN, CDR2 SVGIG (reference sequence). As DNA, the CDR3 is TGTGCCTGGAGTCTCCGCTCTGGAAACACCATATATTTT. Encoded protein: CAWSLRSGNTIYF.

This clone was counted a single time. DNA of the CDR3: TGCGCCAGCAGCTTGAGTACAGGGACTAACTATGGCTACACCTTC. Its protein product is CASSLSTGTNYGYTF. The chain employs TRBV5-1 and TRBJ1-2; TRBD1 is a possible D gene (6 bases). CDR1 and CDR2 from the germline V gene are SGHRS and YFSETQ. The length of the CDR3 is 15 residues. V dropped 1 base and J dropped 0 bases, with 10 bases sitting between them.

The rearrangement links TRBV27 to TRBJ1-6, with D tentatively TRBD1 (5 bases). Trimming took off 5 bases at V and 2 bases at J, with 10 bases between the two ends. In germline, CDR1 is MNHEY, CDR2 SMNVEV (reference sequence). This CDR3 spans 15 amino acids. CDR3 in amino acids: CASSNGQAYNSPLHF. CDR3 nucleotide sequence: TGTGCCAGCAGTAACGGACAAGCCTATAATTCACCCCTCCACTTT.

V gene TRBV10-3 combines with J gene TRBJ2-7, with 9 bases lining up with TRBD1. This CDR3 region has 13 residues. Per germline, CDR1 ENHRY and CDR2 SYGVKD. J lost 5 bases, V lost 6 bases, and 5 bases had no gene match. CDR3 sequence reads: CAISLGQGDEQYF. As DNA, the CDR3 is TGTGCCATCAGCCTGGGACAGGGAGACGAGCAGTACTTC.

The CDR3 region has the DNA TGTGCCAGCAGTTTGCTACGGACTAATGAAAAACTGTTTTTT. It is translated as CASSLLRTNEKLFF. This chain connects TRBV28 to TRBJ1-4; no clear D. Germline V gene data show CDR1 as MDHEN and CDR2 as SYDVKM. V lost 3 bases, J lost 2 bases, and 7 bases lay in between. The CDR3 length is 14 residues.

J is TRBJ2-1 and V is TRBV27; 9 nucleotides agree with TRBD1. This CDR3 is built from 17 residues. Germline V gene lookup returns CDR1 MNHEY and CDR2 SMNVEV (reference sequence). V shed 7 bases, J shed 6 bases, and the junction held 16 bases outside the gene matches. The CDR3 DNA reads as TGTGCCAGCAATACACTACAGGGGGCCCGCACCACCAATGAGCAGTTCTTC. It yields the protein CASNTLQGARTTNEQFF.

V usage is TRBV5-1 and J usage is TRBJ1-1; possibly TRBD1 for D (6 bases). There are 14 residues in the CDR3. V lost 2 bases and J 5 bases, leaving 13 bases between the germline ends. Germline V CDR1 and CDR2: SGHRS, YFSETQ. The CDR3 loop reads CASSLGQGKTEAFF. The CDR3 nucleotides read TGCGCCAGCAGCTTAGGGCAGGGGAAGACTGAAGCTTTCTTT. Combining the CDR3 with reference TRBV5-1 and TRBJ1-1 gives the whole variable domain KAGVTQTPRYLIKTRGQQVTLSCSPISGHRSVSWYQQTPGQGLQFLFEYFSETQRNKGNFPGRFSGRQFSNSRSEMNVSTLELGDSALYLCASSLGQGKTEAFFGQGTRLTVV.

V is TRBV23-1 and J is TRBJ1-3, with a possible D match to TRBD1 (6 bases). TRBV23-1 is an ORF; its function is uncertain. This CDR3 has 19 residues. Trimming removed 1 base from V and 10 bases from J, with 29 bases in between. Here the CDR3 DNA reads TGCGCCAGCAGTCAATTTAAAAGTTTGGGGGGGCGCGAAGGTTGGACCATATATTTT. Its protein product is CASSQFKSLGGREGWTIYF.

The genes are TRBV30 and TRBJ1-1; a weak D match, TRBD1 (5 bases). The CDR3 extends over 13 amino acids. V was trimmed by 3 bases and J by 5 bases, leaving 13 bases between them. CDR1 and CDR2 from the germline V gene are GTSNPN and SVGIG (reference sequence). CDR3 nucleotides: TGTGCCTGGAGGGTTACGGGGGATACTGAAGCTTTCTTT. As protein: CAWRVTGDTEAFF. Filled out from reference TRBV30 and TRBJ1-1, the complete variable domain reads SQTIHQWPATLVQPVGSPLSLECTVEGTSNPNLYWYRQAAGRGLQLLFYSVGIGQISSEVPQNLSASRPQDRQFILSSKKLLLSDSGFYLCAWRVTGDTEAFFGQGTRLTVV.

V and J are TRBV10-3 and TRBJ1-3; D might be TRBD1 (6 bases). V lost 4 bases and J 8 bases, leaving 21 bases between the germline ends. This CDR3 is 16 amino acids long. Germline-derived CDR1 and CDR2 are ENHRY and SYGVKD. The CDR3 here is CAISGNREFDLDTIYF. The CDR3, as DNA: TGTGCCATCAGTGGAAACAGGGAATTCGACCTAGACACCATATATTTT.

The V gene is TRBV19, the J gene TRBJ1-1; no definite D call. The CDR3 extends over 13 amino acids. The V end lost 3 bases, the J end lost 1 base, and 6 bases lay between the germline ends. Germline CDR1 LNHDA, CDR2 SQIVND (reference sequence). The CDR3, as DNA: TGTGCCAGTAGTATCGGTCGGAACACTGAAGCTTTCTTT. Encoded protein: CASSIGRNTEAFF.

This clone was found once. This chain joins TRBV7-9 and TRBJ2-3; 7 nucleotides agree with TRBD1. Germline V gives CDR1 SEHNR, CDR2 FQNEAQ (reference sequence). The CDR3 runs 13 residues. CDR3 coding DNA: TGTTCCACCGGGACAGCCGGCACAGATACGCAGTATTTT. Amino acids: CSTGTAGTDTQYF.